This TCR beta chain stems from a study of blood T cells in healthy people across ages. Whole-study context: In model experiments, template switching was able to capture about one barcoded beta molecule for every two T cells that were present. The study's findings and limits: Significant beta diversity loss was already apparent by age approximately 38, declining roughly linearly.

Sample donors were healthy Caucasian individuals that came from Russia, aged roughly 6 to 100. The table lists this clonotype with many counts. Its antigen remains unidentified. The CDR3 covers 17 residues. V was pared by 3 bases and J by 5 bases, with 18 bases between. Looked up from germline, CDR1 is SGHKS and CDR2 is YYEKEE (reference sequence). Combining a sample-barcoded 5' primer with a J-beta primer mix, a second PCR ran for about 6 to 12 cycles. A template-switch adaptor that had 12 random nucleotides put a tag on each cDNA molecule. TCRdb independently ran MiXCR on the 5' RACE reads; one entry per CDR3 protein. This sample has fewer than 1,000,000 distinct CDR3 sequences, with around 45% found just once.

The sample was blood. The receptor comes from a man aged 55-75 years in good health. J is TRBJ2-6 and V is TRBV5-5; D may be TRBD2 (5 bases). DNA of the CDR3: TGTGCCAGCAGCTCGGGTGGGAGCAGTGGTAGGGCCAACGTCCTGACTTTC. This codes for CASSSGGSSGRANVLTF.